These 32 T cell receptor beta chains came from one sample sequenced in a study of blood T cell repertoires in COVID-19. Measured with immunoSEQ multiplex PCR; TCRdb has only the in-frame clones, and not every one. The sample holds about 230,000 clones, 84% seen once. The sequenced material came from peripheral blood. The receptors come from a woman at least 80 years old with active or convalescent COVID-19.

CDR3 loop: CASSFLAGGSGELFF. The CDR3 region has the DNA TGTGCCAGCAGCTTCCTAGCGGGGGGTTCCGGGGAGCTGTTTTTT. The gene calls are TRBV7-8 and TRBJ2-2; TRBD2 aligns across 11 bases. V was pared by 3 bases and J by 6 bases, with 3 bases of the junction left unmatched. There are 15 residues in the CDR3. In germline, CDR1 is SGHVS, CDR2 FQNEAQ.

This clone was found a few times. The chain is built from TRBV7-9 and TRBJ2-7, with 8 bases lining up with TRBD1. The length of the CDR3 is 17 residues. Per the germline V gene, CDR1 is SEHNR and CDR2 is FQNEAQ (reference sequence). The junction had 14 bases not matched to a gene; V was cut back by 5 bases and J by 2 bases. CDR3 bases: TGTGCCAGCAGCCCCGGTGTTGGGGCAGGGGGCGCCTACGAGCAGTACTTC. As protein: CASSPGVGAGGAYEQYF.

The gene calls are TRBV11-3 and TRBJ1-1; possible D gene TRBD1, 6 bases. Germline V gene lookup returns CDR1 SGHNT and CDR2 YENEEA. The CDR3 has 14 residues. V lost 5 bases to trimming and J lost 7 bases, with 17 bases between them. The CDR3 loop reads CASSPRWVDSEAFF. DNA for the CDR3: TGTGCCAGCAGCCCGCGGTGGGTGGACAGTGAAGCTTTCTTT.

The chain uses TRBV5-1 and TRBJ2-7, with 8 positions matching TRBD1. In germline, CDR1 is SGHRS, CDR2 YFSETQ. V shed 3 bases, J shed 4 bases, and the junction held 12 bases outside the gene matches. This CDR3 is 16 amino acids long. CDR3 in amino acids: CASSYDPGGWGYEQYF. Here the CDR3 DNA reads TGCGCCAGCAGCTATGACCCAGGGGGCTGGGGTTACGAGCAGTACTTC.

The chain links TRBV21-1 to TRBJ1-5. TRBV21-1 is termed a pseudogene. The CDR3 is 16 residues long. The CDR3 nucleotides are TGTGCCAGCAGCAAAGGACCGGGGACGGGAGATCAGCCCCAGCATTTT. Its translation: CASSKGPGTGDQPQHF.

The CDR3 DNA sequence: TGTGCCAGCATCGAAATGGGAGTAGGCTCCTACAATGAGCAGTTCTTC. It translates to CASIEMGVGSYNEQFF. The gene calls are TRBV2 and TRBJ2-1; tentatively, D is TRBD2 (5 bases). V dropped 7 bases and J dropped 0 bases, with 16 bases sitting between them. Germline V gene sequence: CDR1 SNHLY, CDR2 FYNNEI. There are 16 residues in the CDR3.

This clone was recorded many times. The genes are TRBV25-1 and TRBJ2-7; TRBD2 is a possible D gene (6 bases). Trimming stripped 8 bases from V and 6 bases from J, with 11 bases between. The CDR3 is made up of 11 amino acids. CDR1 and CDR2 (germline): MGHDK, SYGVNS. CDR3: CASALGGEQYF. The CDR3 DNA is TGTGCCAGCGCCCTCGGGGGCGAGCAGTACTTC.

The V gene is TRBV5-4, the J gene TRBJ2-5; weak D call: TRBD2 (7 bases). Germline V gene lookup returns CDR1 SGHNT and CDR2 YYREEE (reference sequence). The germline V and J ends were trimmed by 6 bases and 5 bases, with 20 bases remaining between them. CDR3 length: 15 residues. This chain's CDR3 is CASNEGGGELETQYF. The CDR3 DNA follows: TGTGCCAGCAACGAGGGAGGGGGTGAACTTGAGACCCAGTACTTC.

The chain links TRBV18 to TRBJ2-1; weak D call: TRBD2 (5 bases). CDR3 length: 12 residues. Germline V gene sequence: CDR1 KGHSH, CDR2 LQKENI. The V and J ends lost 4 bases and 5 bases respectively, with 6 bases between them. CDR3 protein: CASSRENNEQFF. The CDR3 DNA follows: TGTGCCAGCTCACGGGAGAACAATGAGCAGTTCTTC.

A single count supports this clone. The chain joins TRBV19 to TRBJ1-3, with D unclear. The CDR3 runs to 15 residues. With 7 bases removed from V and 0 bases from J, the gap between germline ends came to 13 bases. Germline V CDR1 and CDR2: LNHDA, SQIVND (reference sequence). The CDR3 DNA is TGTGCCAGTACCTCCAATTGGCCCTCTGGAAACACCATATATTTT. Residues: CASTSNWPSGNTIYF.

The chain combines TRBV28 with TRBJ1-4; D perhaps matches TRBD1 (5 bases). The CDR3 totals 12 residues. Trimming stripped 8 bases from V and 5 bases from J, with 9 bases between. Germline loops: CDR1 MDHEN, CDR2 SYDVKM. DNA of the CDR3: TGTGCCAGCGGATACAGGAATGAAAAACTGTTTTTT. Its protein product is CASGYRNEKLFF.

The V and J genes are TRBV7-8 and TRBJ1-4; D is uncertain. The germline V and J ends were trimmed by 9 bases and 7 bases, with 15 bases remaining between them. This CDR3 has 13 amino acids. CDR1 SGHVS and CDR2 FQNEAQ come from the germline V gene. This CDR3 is CASSVYPGEKLFF. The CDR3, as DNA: TGTGCCAGTTCTGTGTACCCAGGTGAAAAACTGTTTTTT.

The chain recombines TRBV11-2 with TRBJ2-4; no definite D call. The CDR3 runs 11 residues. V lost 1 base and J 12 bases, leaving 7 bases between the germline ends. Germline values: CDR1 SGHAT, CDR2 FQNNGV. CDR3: CASSLARGQYF. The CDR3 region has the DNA TGTGCCAGCAGCTTAGCCCGCGGTCAGTACTTC.

The CDR3 nucleotides read TGTGCCAGCAGGTTGTGGGGAGAGGAAAAACTGTTTTTT. As protein: CASRLWGEEKLFF. V is TRBV6-5 and J is TRBJ1-4; D unclear. CDR3 length equals 13 residues. Trimming cost V 6 bases and J 8 bases, with 13 bases left between them. Germline CDR1 is MNHEY and CDR2 is SVGAGI.

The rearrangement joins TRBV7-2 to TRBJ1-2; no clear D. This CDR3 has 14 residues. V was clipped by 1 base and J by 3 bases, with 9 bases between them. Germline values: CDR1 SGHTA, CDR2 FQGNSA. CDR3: CASSLGPVDYGYTF. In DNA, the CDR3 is TGTGCCAGCAGCTTAGGTCCGGTTGACTATGGCTACACCTTC.

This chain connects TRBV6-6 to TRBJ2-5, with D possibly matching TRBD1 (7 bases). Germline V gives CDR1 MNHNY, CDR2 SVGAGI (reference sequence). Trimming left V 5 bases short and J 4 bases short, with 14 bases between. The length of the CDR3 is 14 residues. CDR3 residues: CASSRQGGRETQYF. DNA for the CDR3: TGTGCCAGCAGTAGACAGGGAGGACGAGAGACCCAGTACTTC.

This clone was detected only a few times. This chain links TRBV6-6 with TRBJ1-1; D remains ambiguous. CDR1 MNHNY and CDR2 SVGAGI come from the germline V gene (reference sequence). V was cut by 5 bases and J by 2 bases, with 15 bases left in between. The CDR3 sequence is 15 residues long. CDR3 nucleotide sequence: TGTGCCAGCAGTCTCCGTCCTCACGGTAACACTGAAGCTTTCTTT. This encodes CASSLRPHGNTEAFF.

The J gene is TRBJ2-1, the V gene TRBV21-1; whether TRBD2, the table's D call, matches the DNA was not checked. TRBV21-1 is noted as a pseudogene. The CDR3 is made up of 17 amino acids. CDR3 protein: CASSAGVGGGPYNEQFF. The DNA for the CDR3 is TGTGCCAGCAGCGCCGGAGTTGGGGGAGGTCCCTACAATGAGCAGTTCTTC.

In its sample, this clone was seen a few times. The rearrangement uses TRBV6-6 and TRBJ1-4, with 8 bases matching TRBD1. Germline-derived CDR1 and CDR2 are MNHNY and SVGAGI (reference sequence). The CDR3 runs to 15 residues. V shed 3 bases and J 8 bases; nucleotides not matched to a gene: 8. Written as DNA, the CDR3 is TGTGCCAGCAGTTATGGTGCAGGGGGCTTCGAAAAACTGTTTTTT. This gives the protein CASSYGAGGFEKLFF.

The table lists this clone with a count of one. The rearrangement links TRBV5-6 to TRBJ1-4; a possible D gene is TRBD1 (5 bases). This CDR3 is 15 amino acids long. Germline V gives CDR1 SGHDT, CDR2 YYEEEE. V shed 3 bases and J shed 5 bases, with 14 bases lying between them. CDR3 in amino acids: CASSSSRAGNEKLFF. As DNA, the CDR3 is TGTGCCAGCAGCTCGAGCAGGGCAGGGAATGAAAAACTGTTTTTT.

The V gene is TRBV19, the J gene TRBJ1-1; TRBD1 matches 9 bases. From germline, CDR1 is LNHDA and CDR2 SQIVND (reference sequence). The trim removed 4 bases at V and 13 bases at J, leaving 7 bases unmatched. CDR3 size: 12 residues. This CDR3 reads CASSTGTGRVFF. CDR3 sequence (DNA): TGTGCCAGTAGTACCGGGACAGGGCGTGTTTTCTTT.

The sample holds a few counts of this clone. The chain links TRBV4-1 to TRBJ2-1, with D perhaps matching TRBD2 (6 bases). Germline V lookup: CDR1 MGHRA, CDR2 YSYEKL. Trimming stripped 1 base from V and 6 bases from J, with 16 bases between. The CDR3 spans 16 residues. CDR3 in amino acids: CASSQGLRGPINEQFF. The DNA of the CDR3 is TGCGCCAGCAGCCAAGGGTTGCGGGGCCCCATCAATGAGCAGTTCTTC.

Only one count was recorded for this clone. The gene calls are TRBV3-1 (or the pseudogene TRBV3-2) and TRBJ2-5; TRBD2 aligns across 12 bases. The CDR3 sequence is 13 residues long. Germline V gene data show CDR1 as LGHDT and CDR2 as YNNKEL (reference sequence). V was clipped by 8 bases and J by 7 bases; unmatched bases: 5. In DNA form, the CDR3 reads TGTGCCAGCGCTAGCGGGGGGGGAGGGACCCAGTACTTC. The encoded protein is CASASGGGGTQYF.

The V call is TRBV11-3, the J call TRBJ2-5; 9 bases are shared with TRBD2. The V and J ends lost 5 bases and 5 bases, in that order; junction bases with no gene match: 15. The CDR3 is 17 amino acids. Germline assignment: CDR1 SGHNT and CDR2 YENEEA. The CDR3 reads CASSPHSGGGGLETQYF. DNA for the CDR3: TGTGCCAGCAGCCCGCATAGCGGGGGCGGGGGATTGGAGACCCAGTACTTC. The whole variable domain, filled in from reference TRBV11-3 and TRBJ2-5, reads EAGVVQSPRYKIIEKKQPVAFWCNPISGHNTLYWYLQNLGQGPELLIRYENEEAVDDSQLPKDRFSAERLKGVDSTLKIQPAELGDSAVYLCASSPHSGGGGLETQYFGPGTRLLVL.

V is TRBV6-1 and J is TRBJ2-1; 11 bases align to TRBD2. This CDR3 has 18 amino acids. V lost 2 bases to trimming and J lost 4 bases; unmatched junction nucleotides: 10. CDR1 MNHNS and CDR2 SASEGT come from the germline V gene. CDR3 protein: CASSELLTSGSLYNEQFF. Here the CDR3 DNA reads TGTGCCAGCAGTGAATTACTTACTAGCGGGAGTCTTTACAATGAGCAGTTCTTC.

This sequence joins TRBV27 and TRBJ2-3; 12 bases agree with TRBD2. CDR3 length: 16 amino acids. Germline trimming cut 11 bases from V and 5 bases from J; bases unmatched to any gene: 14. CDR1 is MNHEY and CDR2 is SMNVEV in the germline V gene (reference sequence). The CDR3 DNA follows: TGTGCCTCAAAGGAGCCTGGACTAGCGGGGAGAGATACGCAGTATTTT. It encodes CASKEPGLAGRDTQYF.

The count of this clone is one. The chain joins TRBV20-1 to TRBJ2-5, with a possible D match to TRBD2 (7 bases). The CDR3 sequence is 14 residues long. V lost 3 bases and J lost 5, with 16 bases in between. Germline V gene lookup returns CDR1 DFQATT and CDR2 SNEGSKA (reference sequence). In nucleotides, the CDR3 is TGCAGTGCTAGTAGGGGGGGGGCGTTGGAGACCCAGTACTTC. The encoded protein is CSASRGGALETQYF.

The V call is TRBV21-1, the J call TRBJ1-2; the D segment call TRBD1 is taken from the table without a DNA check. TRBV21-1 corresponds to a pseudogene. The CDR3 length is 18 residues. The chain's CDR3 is CASTTKGQVSPLSRGYTF. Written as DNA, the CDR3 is TGTGCCAGCACTACTAAGGGACAGGTTTCTCCCCTTTCTCGTGGCTACACCTTC.

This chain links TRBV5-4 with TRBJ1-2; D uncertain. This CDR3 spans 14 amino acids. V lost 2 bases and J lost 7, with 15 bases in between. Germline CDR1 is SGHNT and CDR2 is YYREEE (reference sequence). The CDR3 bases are TGTGCCAGCAGCTTCCCCCTCCTCGTATCTGGCTACACCTTC. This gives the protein CASSFPLLVSGYTF.

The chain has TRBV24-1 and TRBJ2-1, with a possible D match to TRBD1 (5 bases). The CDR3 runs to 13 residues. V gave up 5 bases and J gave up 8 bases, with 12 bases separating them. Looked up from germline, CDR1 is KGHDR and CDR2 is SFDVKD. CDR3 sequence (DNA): TGTGCCACCAGTGCCCCAGGGCTCGATGAGCAGTTCTTC. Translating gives CATSAPGLDEQFF.

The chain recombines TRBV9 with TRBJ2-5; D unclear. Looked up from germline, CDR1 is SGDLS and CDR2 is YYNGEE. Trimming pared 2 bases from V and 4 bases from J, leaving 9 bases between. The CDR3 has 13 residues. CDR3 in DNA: TGTGCCAGCAGCGTCAGTCCCCCAGAGACCCAGTACTTC. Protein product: CASSVSPPETQYF.

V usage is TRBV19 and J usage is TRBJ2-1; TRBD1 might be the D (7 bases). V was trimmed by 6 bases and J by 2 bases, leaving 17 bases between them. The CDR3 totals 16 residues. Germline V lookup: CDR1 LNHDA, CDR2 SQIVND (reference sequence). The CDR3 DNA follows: TGTGCCAGTAGGGGGGCAGGGGGGATCGCCTACAATGAGCAGTTCTTC. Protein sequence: CASRGAGGIAYNEQFF.